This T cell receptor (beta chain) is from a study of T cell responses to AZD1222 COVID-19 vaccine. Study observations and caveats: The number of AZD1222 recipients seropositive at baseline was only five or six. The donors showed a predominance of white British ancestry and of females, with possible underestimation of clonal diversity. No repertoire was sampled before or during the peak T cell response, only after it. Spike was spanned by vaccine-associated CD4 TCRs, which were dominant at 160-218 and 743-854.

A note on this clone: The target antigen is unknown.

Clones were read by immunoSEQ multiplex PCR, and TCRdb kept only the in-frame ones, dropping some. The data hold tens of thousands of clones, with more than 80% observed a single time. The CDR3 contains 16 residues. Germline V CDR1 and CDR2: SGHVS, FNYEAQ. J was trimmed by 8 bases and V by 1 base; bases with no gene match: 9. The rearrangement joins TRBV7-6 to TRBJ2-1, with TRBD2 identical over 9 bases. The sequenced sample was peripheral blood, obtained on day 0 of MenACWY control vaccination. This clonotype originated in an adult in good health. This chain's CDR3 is CASSLVVAGVGDEQFF. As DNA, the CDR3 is TGTGCCAGCAGCTTAGTGGTAGCGGGAGTAGGGGATGAGCAGTTCTTC.